A selection of T cell receptor beta chains follows, all from one sample in a study of blood T cell repertoires in COVID-19. Repertoires were generated with immunoSEQ multiplex PCR, while TCRdb's copy carries only in-frame clones and drops some. The sample lists about 210,000 clones, 80% to 90% occurring once. The sample consisted of PBMCs or T cells enriched from blood (not recorded which). These receptors all stem from a woman aged 40 to 50 with acute COVID-19. CDR3s include the opening cysteine and the closing phenylalanine or tryptophan. Each record gives: CDR3 protein, D gene, V gene. The D gene is left open where the match is weak.

CATSRTGSTDTQYF TRBD1 TRBV24-1
CASSAGTGNQPQHF TRBD1 TRBV9
CASRKGGKSYNEQFF TRBD1 TRBV6-5
CASSLGGGQGAYEQYF TRBD1 TRBV11-2
CASSPGQNQPQHF NA TRBV18
CASSPGRGNQPQHF NA TRBV13
CASSLGFGSGRKETQYF TRBD2 TRBV13
CASIQDRGQGGYTF TRBD1 TRBV7-2
CASALLAGGPGQFF TRBD2 TRBV2
CASRDRGSTPEAFF TRBD1 TRBV2
CASSVPGQGSLPTNEKLFF TRBD1 TRBV19
CASSYSTGTGGGTEAFF TRBD1 TRBV6-2/TRBV6-3
CASRTGTYYGYTF NA TRBV19
CAISDRLTSSYNEQFF NA TRBV10-3
CASSKKSGSGTEAFF NA TRBV7-3
CASRGSTGVGYGYTF TRBD1 TRBV9
CASSPDRGIYEQFF TRBD1 TRBV11-3
CASSLNQVNTGELFF NA TRBV5-1
CASSLPGIYEQYF NA TRBV11-2
CASSSTGTKGYTF TRBD1 TRBV6-2/TRBV6-3
CASSLDRDQPQHF TRBD1 TRBV18
CASRRGQGNYGYTF TRBD1 TRBV6-5